These T cell receptor beta chains were read from a single sample in a study of cytomegalovirus exposure and HLA in healthy donors. Using immunoSEQ multiplex PCR, the repertoire was profiled, and TCRdb retains in-frame clones only, with some absent. The sample includes 180,000 or so clones, 76% seen only once; the top ten take 1.5% to 2%. The sequencing input was PBMCs. These receptors all stem from a young man in good health and CMV-seronegative. Both conserved end residues are part of each CDR3. Fields, in order: clone size, D gene, V gene, J gene, CDR3 DNA, CDR3 protein. D genes are given only for firm matches. The size entry is marked missing in some rows and otherwise reads once, few, many or a size class.

size: NA
D: NA
V: TRBV6-1
J: TRBJ1-6
DNA: TGTGCCAGCATTGCAGGGGTCGATTCACCCCTCCACTTT
CDR3: CASIAGVDSPLHF

size: NA
D: NA
V: TRBV19
J: TRBJ1-2
DNA: TGTGCCAGTAGTATCGGACTGGTGGGCTACACCTTC
CDR3: CASSIGLVGYTF

size: NA
D: NA
V: TRBV15
J: TRBJ1-6
DNA: TGTGCCACCACCAGTGGAGCGTATAATTCACCCCTCCACTTT
CDR3: CATTSGAYNSPLHF

size: NA
D: TRBD1
V: TRBV27
J: TRBJ2-2
DNA: TGTGCCAGCAGGACAGGGGCGGCCGGGGAGCTGTTTTTT
CDR3: CASRTGAAGELFF

size: few
D: NA
V: TRBV6-6
J: TRBJ2-7
DNA: TGTGCCAGCAGTTACACGGGGTGGGAGCAGTACTTC
CDR3: CASSYTGWEQYF

size: NA
D: TRBD1
V: TRBV2
J: TRBJ2-4
DNA: TGTGCCAGCAGTAACAGGGGGCTGGACTTC
CDR3: CASSNRGLDF

size: NA
D: NA
V: TRBV7-9
J: TRBJ1-2
DNA: TGTGCCGGAGGACAGAACGCTAACTATGGCTACACCTTC
CDR3: CAGGQNANYGYTF

size: NA
D: NA
V: TRBV6-4
J: TRBJ1-2
DNA: TGTGCCAGCAGCCCAGAAGGAGGCCTTAACTATGGCTACACCTTC
CDR3: CASSPEGGLNYGYTF

size: NA
D: NA
V: TRBV6-1
J: TRBJ1-2
DNA: TGTGCCAGCAGTCCGCAGGGCGTCTATGGCTACACCTTC
CDR3: CASSPQGVYGYTF

size: few
D: TRBD2
V: TRBV2
J: TRBJ2-7
DNA: TGTGCCAGCAGTGAAAAGGGGCTAGCGGGGAGGGAGCAGTACTTC
CDR3: CASSEKGLAGREQYF

size: NA
D: NA
V: TRBV18
J: TRBJ2-3
DNA: TGTGCCAGCTCACCATTAAGGCGGCGGACATCCACAGATGCGCAGTATTTT
CDR3: CASSPLRRRTSTDAQYF

size: NA
D: TRBD2
V: TRBV10-3
J: TRBJ2-5
DNA: TGTGCCACGGGGACTAGCGGGGGGGCAAAGACCCAGTACTTC
CDR3: CATGTSGGAKTQYF

size: once
D: NA
V: TRBV10-2
J: TRBJ2-7
DNA: TGCGCCAGCAGCCTCATCCCCGGGACACGATCCTACGAGCAGTACTTC
CDR3: CASSLIPGTRSYEQYF

size: NA
D: NA
V: TRBV2
J: TRBJ1-2
DNA: TGTGCCAGCAGTGAAGCGGCAGGGGCCTATGGCTACACCTTC
CDR3: CASSEAAGAYGYTF

size: NA
D: NA
V: TRBV28
J: TRBJ2-2
DNA: TGTGCCAGCAGTTCTCGGAGGGATCCCGGGGAGCTGTTTTTT
CDR3: CASSSRRDPGELFF

size: NA
D: NA
V: TRBV19
J: TRBJ2-2
DNA: TGTGCCAGTAGTATCTCCGGGGGTGCGTCCGGGGAGCTGTTTTTT
CDR3: CASSISGGASGELFF

size: NA
D: TRBD1
V: TRBV27
J: TRBJ1-1
DNA: TGTGCCAGCAGGAGGTGGGGACAGGTTAGAGCCTCGAATGTGAACACTGAAGCTTTCTTT
CDR3: CASRRWGQVRASNVNTEAFF

size: NA
D: TRBD2
V: TRBV9
J: TRBJ2-1
DNA: TGTGCCAGCAGCGTAGCAGCGGGAGCAACGAATGAGCAGTTCTTC
CDR3: CASSVAAGATNEQFF